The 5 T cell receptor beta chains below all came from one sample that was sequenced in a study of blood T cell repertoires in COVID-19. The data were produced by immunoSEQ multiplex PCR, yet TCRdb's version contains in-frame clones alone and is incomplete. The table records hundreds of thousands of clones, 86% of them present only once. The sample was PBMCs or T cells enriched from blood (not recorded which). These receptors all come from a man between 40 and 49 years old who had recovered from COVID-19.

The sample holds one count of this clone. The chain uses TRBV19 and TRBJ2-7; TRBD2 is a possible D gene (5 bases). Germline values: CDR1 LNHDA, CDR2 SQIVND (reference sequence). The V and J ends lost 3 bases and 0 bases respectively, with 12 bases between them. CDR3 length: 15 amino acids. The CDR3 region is CASSIITGSSYEQYF. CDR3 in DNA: TGTGCCAGTAGTATTATTACTGGGAGCTCCTACGAGCAGTACTTC.

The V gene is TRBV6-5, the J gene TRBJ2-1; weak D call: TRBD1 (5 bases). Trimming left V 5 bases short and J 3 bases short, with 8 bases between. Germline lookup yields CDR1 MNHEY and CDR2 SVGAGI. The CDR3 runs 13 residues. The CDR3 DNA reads TGTGCCAGCAGTAGACAGTACTACAATGAGCAGTTCTTC. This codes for CASSRQYYNEQFF.

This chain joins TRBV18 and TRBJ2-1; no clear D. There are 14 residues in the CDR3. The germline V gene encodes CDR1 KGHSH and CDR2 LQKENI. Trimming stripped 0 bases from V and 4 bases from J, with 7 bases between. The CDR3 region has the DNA TGTGCCAGCTCACCACCCCAGGCTTACAATGAGCAGTTCTTC. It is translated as CASSPPQAYNEQFF.

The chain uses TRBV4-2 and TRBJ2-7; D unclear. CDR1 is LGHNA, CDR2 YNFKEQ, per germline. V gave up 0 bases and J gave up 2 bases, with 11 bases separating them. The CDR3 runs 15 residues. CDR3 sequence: CASSQESSVTYEQYF. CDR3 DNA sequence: TGTGCCAGCAGCCAAGAATCATCAGTGACCTACGAGCAGTACTTC.

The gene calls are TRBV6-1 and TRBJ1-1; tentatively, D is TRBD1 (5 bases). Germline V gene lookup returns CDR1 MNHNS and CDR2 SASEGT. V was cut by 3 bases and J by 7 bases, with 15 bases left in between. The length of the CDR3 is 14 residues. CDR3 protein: CASSDVSGDNEAFF. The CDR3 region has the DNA TGTGCCAGCAGTGATGTTTCGGGGGATAATGAAGCTTTCTTT.